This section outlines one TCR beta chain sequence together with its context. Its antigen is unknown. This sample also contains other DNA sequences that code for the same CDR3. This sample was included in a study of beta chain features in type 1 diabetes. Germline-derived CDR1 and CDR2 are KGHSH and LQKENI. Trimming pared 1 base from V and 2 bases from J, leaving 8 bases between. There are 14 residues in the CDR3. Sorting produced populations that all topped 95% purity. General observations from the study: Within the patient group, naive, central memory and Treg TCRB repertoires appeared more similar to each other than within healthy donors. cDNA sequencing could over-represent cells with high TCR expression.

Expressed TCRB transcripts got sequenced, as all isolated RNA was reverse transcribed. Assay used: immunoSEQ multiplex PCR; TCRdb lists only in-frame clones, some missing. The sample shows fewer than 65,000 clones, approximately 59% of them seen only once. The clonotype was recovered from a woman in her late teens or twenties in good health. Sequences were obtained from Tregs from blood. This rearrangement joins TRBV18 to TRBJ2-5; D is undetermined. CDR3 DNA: TGTGCCAGCTCACCACGCACCGGTCAAGAGACCCAGTACTTC. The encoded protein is CASSPRTGQETQYF. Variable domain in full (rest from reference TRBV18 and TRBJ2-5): NAGVMQNPRHLVRRRGQEARLRCSPMKGHSHVYWYRQLPEEGLKFMVYLQKENIIDESGMPKERFSAEFPKEGPSILRIQQVVRGDSAAYFCASSPRTGQETQYFGPGTRLLVL.